A single sample gave rise to the 7 T cell receptor beta chains below, sequenced in a study of blood T cells in healthy people across ages. Sample-barcoded 5' priming and a J-beta primer mix drove a second PCR of about 7 to 12 cycles. In TCRdb, the 5' RACE reads were re-called with MiXCR into one record per CDR3 protein. The table lists 730,000 or so distinct CDR3 sequences, roughly 41% of them singletons, with around a fifth in the top ten. Sequenced material: blood. The receptors shown here come from a woman aged 60-70 years in good health.

This chain links TRBV6-6 with TRBJ2-7; weak D call: TRBD1 (7 bases). In germline, CDR1 is MNHNY, CDR2 SVGAGI (reference sequence). This CDR3 is 16 amino acids long. V lost 1 base and J 7 bases, leaving 20 bases between the germline ends. CDR3 coding DNA: TGTGCCAGCAGTTACTGGAGGGGGCTCACCACTGGGGAGCAGTACTTC. Residues: CASSYWRGLTTGEQYF.

The rearrangement uses TRBV5-1 and TRBJ2-3, with 8 bases identical to TRBD1. The CDR3 has 14 amino acids. The V and J ends lost 3 bases and 7 bases, in that order; junction bases with no gene match: 7. Germline assignment: CDR1 SGHRS and CDR2 YFSETQ. This CDR3 reads CASSSGTGSHTQYF. As DNA, the CDR3 is TGCGCCAGCAGCTCCGGGACAGGATCACATACGCAGTATTTT. The full variable domain, rest sourced from reference TRBV5-1 and TRBJ2-3, is KAGVTQTPRYLIKTRGQQVTLSCSPISGHRSVSWYQQTPGQGLQFLFEYFSETQRNKGNFPGRFSGRQFSNSRSEMNVSTLELGDSALYLCASSSGTGSHTQYFGPGTRLTVL.

Comments on this clonotype: A read error may explain this, as a much larger clone is one base away. The chain joins TRBV4-1 to TRBJ2-7; 10 nucleotides align to TRBD1. Germline V gene data show CDR1 as MGHRA and CDR2 as YSYEKL. The CDR3 spans 16 residues. V trimming: 0 bases; J trimming: 7 bases; junction bases outside the gene matches: 9. The CDR3 loop reads CASSQEGQGGNNEQYF. As DNA, the CDR3 is TGCGCCAGCAGCCAAGAAGGACAGGGGGGGAACAATGAGCAGTACTTC.

The genes are TRBV20-1 and TRBJ2-5; 9 nucleotides line up with TRBD1. The CDR3 consists of 16 residues. Germline loops: CDR1 DFQATT, CDR2 SNEGSKA (reference sequence). Unmatched junction bases numbered 13, after V lost 5 bases and J lost 3 bases. CDR3 bases: TGCAGTGCTGAAGAACCGGGGACAGGGACAGAAGAGACCCAGTACTTC. Residues: CSAEEPGTGTEETQYF.

This clonotype was seen ten or more times. V and J are TRBV7-2 and TRBJ2-1; 7 nucleotides line up with TRBD2. Per the germline V gene, CDR1 is SGHTA and CDR2 is FQGNSA. V was clipped by 3 bases and J by 4 bases; unmatched bases: 12. This CDR3 spans 17 amino acids. The CDR3 here is CASSFGPGLRGYNEQFF. For the CDR3, the DNA is TGTGCCAGCAGCTTTGGTCCGGGACTACGGGGTTACAATGAGCAGTTCTTC.

The chain employs TRBV7-3 and TRBJ2-7; TRBD2 agrees at 12 bases. The germline V gene encodes CDR1 SGHTA and CDR2 FQGTGA. V shed 5 bases and J 7 bases; nucleotides not matched to a gene: 12. CDR3 size: 16 residues. The CDR3 spells CASSQELAGGRNEQYF. The CDR3, as DNA: TGTGCCAGCAGCCAAGAACTAGCGGGAGGTAGAAATGAGCAGTACTTC.

The V and J genes are TRBV7-9 and TRBJ2-5, with D unresolved. This CDR3 comprises 12 residues. In germline, CDR1 is SEHNR, CDR2 FQNEAQ (reference sequence). V was trimmed by 2 bases and J by 6 bases, leaving 7 bases between them. CDR3 DNA: TGTGCCAGCAGCTTAAGTTCTCAGACCCAGTACTTC. Its translation is CASSLSSQTQYF.